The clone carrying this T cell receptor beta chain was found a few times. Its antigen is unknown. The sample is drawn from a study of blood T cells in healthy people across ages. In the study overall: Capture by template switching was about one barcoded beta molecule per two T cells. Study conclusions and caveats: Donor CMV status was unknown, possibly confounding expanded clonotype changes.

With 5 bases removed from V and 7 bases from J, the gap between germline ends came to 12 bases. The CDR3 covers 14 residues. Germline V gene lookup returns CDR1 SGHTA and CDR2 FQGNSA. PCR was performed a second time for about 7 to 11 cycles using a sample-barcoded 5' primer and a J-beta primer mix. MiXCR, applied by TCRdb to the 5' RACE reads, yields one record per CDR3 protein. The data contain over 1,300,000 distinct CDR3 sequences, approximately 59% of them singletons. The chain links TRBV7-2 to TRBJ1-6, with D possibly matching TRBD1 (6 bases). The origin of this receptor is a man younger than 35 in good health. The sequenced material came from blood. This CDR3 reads CASSLKTGNSPLHF. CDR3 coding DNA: TGTGCCAGCAGCCTCAAGACAGGAAATTCACCCCTCCACTTT. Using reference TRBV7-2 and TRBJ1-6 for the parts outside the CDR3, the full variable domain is GAGVSQSPSNKVTEKGKDVELRCDPISGHTALYWYRQSLGQGLEFLIYFQGNSAPDKSGLPSDRFSAERTGGSVSTLTIQRTQQEDSAVYLCASSLKTGNSPLHFGNGTRLTVT.